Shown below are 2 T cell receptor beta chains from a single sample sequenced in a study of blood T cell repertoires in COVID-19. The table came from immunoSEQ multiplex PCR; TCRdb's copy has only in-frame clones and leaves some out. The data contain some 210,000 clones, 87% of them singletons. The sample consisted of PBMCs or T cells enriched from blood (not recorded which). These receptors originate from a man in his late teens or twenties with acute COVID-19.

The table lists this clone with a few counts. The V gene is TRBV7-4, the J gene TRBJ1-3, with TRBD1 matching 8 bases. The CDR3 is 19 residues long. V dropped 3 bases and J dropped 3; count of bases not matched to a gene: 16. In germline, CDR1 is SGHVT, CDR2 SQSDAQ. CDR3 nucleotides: TGTGCCAGCAGCTTGGGACCCCTTTTCCAGGGGGCTTATGGAAACACCATATATTTT. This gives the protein CASSLGPLFQGAYGNTIYF.

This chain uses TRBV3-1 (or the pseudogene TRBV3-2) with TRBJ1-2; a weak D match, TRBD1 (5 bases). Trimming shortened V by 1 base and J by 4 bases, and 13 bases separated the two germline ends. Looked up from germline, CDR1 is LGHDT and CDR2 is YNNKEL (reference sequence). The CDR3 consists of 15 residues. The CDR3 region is CASSQAGFPAYGYTF. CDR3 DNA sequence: TGTGCCAGCAGCCAAGCAGGGTTCCCCGCCTATGGCTACACCTTC.